Presented here are 21 T cell receptor beta chains from one specimen sequenced in a study of T cells after yellow fever vaccination. TCRdb re-called the 5' RACE reads through MiXCR, storing one row per CDR3 protein. The sample contains roughly 520,000 distinct CDR3 sequences, 20% to 25% of which appear only once. Source: PBMCs, taken roughly 20 days after the first yellow fever vaccination. The receptors shown here come from a young man who received the YFV17D yellow fever vaccine.

For the CDR3, the DNA is TGTGCCAGCAGCTTGGCCCCGGACCGGAACACCGGGGAGCTGTTTTTT. Its translation is CASSLAPDRNTGELFF. The rearrangement uses TRBV5-4 and TRBJ2-2; D not resolved. V lost 0 bases and J 1 base, leaving 10 bases between the germline ends. CDR3 length equals 16 residues. Per the germline V gene, CDR1 is SGHNT and CDR2 is YYREEE (reference sequence). Full variable domain (missing parts from reference TRBV5-4 and TRBJ2-2): ETGVTQSPTHLIKTRGQQVTLRCSSQSGHNTVSWYQQALGQGPQFIFQYYREEENGRGNFPPRFSGLQFPNYSSELNVNALELDDSALYLCASSLAPDRNTGELFFGEGSRLTVL.

This clonotype appeared a few times. The genes are TRBV7-2 and TRBJ2-3; 10 bases match TRBD2. Germline V gives CDR1 SGHTA, CDR2 FQGNSA. The CDR3 consists of 14 residues. After removal of 11 bases from V and 2 bases from J, the junction contained 7 bases not matched to a gene. The CDR3 protein is CACEAGGLTDTQYF. The DNA of the CDR3 is TGTGCCTGTGAAGCGGGGGGGCTCACAGATACGCAGTATTTT.

This clonotype occurred a few times. The chain is built from TRBV7-9 and TRBJ1-5, with D tentatively TRBD1 (5 bases). This CDR3 has 13 residues. Trimming took 3 bases from V and 8 from J, leaving 11 bases between them. The germline gives CDR1 SEHNR, CDR2 FQNEAQ (reference sequence). The CDR3 coding sequence is TGTGCCAGCAGCTTCGGGGGTTTGGAGCCCCAGCATTTT. Translating it yields CASSFGGLEPQHF.

Only a few counts were recorded for this clonotype. This chain joins TRBV20-1 and TRBJ2-7; D not resolved. CDR1 and CDR2 from the germline V gene are DFQATT and SNEGSKA (reference sequence). CDR3 size: 12 residues. Trimming left V 0 bases short and J 3 bases short, with 6 bases between. The CDR3 reads CSAREALYEQYF. The CDR3 coding sequence is TGCAGTGCTAGAGAGGCCCTCTACGAGCAGTACTTC.

Here the CDR3 DNA reads TGCGCCAGCAGCTGGAGGGGTAAGGAAGAGACCCAGTACTTC. Amino acids: CASSWRGKEETQYF. The J gene is TRBJ2-5, the V gene TRBV5-1, with a possible D match to TRBD2 (6 bases). Trimming cost V 3 bases and J 3 bases, with 12 bases left between them. Germline-derived CDR1 and CDR2 are SGHRS and YFSETQ. The CDR3 totals 14 residues.

Here the CDR3 reads CASSAPHSSDTQYF. The CDR3 bases are TGTGCCAGCAGTGCACCCCACTCTTCAGATACGCAGTATTTT. J is TRBJ2-3 and V is TRBV2; no firm D call. The CDR3 spans 14 residues. Germline V gene lookup returns CDR1 SNHLY and CDR2 FYNNEI. Trimming cost V 4 bases and J 4 bases, with 12 bases left between them.

This clonotype has just a few counts. The chain is built from TRBV7-9 and TRBJ2-1; D might be TRBD2 (5 bases). Germline assignment: CDR1 SEHNR and CDR2 FQNEAQ (reference sequence). Trimming pared 5 bases from V and 9 bases from J, leaving 17 bases between. This CDR3 contains 14 residues. The CDR3 is CASSHTGETTEQFF. The CDR3 coding sequence is TGTGCCAGCAGCCATACCGGGGAAACCACTGAGCAGTTCTTC.

A few counts support this clonotype. The chain has TRBV2 and TRBJ1-4; D gene ambiguous. Germline CDR1 is SNHLY and CDR2 is FYNNEI. The CDR3 runs 14 residues. V lost 3 bases to trimming and J lost 4 bases, with 9 bases between them. CDR3 DNA sequence: TGTGCCAGCAGTGAGGCAGGCAATAATGAAAAACTGTTTTTT. Its protein is CASSEAGNNEKLFF. The variable domain in full, completed from reference TRBV2 and TRBJ1-4, reads EPEVTQTPSHQVTQMGQEVILRCVPISNHLYFYWYRQILGQKVEFLVSFYNNEISEKSEIFDDQFSVERPDGSNFTLKIRSTKLEDSAMYFCASSEAGNNEKLFFGSGTQLSVL.

The CDR3 spells CASSPLPGLAGATQYF. The CDR3 DNA follows: TGCGCCAGCAGCCCATTACCGGGACTAGCGGGGGCCACCCAGTACTTC. The gene calls are TRBV4-3 and TRBJ2-5, with 14 positions matching TRBD2. CDR3 length equals 16 residues. Germline assignment: CDR1 LGHNA and CDR2 YSLEER. V was clipped by 4 bases and J by 8 bases; unmatched bases: 9.

This clonotype was seen a few times. V gene TRBV14 combines with J gene TRBJ2-7; 15 bases are shared with TRBD2. Germline V gives CDR1 SGHDN, CDR2 FVKESK. The CDR3 contains 19 residues. The trim removed 3 bases at V and 2 bases at J, leaving 11 bases unmatched. In DNA form, the CDR3 reads TGTGCCAGCAGCCACTTACCGGGACTAGCGGGGGGTCAAACCTACGAGCAGTACTTC. It is translated as CASSHLPGLAGGQTYEQYF.

This clonotype appeared a few times. The chain uses TRBV2 and TRBJ2-7; maybe TRBD2 (5 bases). The germline V and J ends were trimmed by 5 bases and 9 bases, with 11 bases remaining between them. Looked up from germline, CDR1 is SNHLY and CDR2 is FYNNEI. The CDR3 contains 11 residues. DNA of the CDR3: TGTGCCAGCAGTCGGGGATTTTGGCAGTACGTC. It codes for CASSRGFWQYV.

The sample holds many counts of this clonotype. The gene calls are TRBV20-1 and TRBJ2-1; 7 bases fit TRBD2. This CDR3 region has 14 residues. Germline values: CDR1 DFQATT, CDR2 SNEGSKA (reference sequence). The trim removed 6 bases at V and 5 bases at J, leaving 10 bases unmatched. The CDR3 protein is CSALGGGGHNEQFF. In DNA form, the CDR3 reads TGCAGTGCCCTCGGCGGGGGAGGCCACAATGAGCAGTTCTTC.

The chain combines TRBV27 with TRBJ2-3; 7 nucleotides align to TRBD1. Trimming at V came to 7 bases and at J to 0 bases, leaving 7 bases not matched to a gene. Per the germline V gene, CDR1 is MNHEY and CDR2 is SMNVEV (reference sequence). The CDR3 has 15 amino acids. The CDR3 reads CASTVDRPSTDTQYF. DNA for the CDR3: TGTGCCAGCACCGTGGACAGGCCTAGCACAGATACGCAGTATTTT.

This clonotype was counted between two and nine times. The chain links TRBV7-9 to TRBJ2-1, with 8 positions matching TRBD2. Germline V gene lookup returns CDR1 SEHNR and CDR2 FQNEAQ (reference sequence). This CDR3 spans 13 amino acids. J gave up 7 bases and V 6 bases, and 5 bases lay outside the gene matches. CDR3 bases: TGTGCCAGCAGTTCCGGGGGGGCGAATGAGCAGTTCTTC. Translating it yields CASSSGGANEQFF.

The V and J genes are TRBV12-3 or TRBV12-4 and TRBJ1-2; 8 bases map to TRBD1. The J segment lost 8 bases and the V segment lost 7 bases, leaving 6 bases of the junction unmatched. The CDR3 covers 12 residues. CDR3 loop: CASTEDRVGYTF. The CDR3 DNA reads TGTGCCAGCACCGAGGACAGGGTGGGCTACACCTTC.

This clonotype appeared many times. The rearrangement links TRBV5-1 to TRBJ2-3; D may be TRBD2 (7 bases). Germline CDR1 is SGHRS and CDR2 is YFSETQ. The length of the CDR3 is 16 residues. The V gene lost 6 bases and the J gene lost 3 bases, with 20 bases spanning the gap. For the CDR3, the DNA is TGCGCCAGCACGCAAGGGGGGCGGGGGCCAACAGATACGCAGTATTTT. Protein product: CASTQGGRGPTDTQYF. The full variable domain, its missing parts supplied by reference TRBV5-1 and TRBJ2-3, is KAGVTQTPRYLIKTRGQQVTLSCSPISGHRSVSWYQQTPGQGLQFLFEYFSETQRNKGNFPGRFSGRQFSNSRSEMNVSTLELGDSALYLCASTQGGRGPTDTQYFGPGTRLTVL.

The V and J genes are TRBV7-8 and TRBJ2-5; D unclear. The CDR3 is 16 residues long. V lost 1 base, J lost 0 bases, and 12 bases lay in between. CDR1 is SGHVS, CDR2 FQNEAQ, per germline. The CDR3 DNA is TGTGCCAGCAGCTTAGTTTCTCGGTCTTACCAAGAGACCCAGTACTTC. Protein: CASSLVSRSYQETQYF.

The rearrangement joins TRBV4-2 to TRBJ2-6; 8 positions agree with TRBD2. V trimming: 4 bases; J trimming: 3 bases; junction bases outside the gene matches: 8. In germline, CDR1 is LGHNA, CDR2 YNFKEQ. The CDR3 contains 17 residues. CDR3 DNA: TGTGCCAGCAGCCCCGGGACTAGAGCCCTTGGGGCCAACGTCCTGACTTTC. The encoded protein is CASSPGTRALGANVLTF.

V and J are TRBV6-6 and TRBJ1-1; D might be TRBD1 (6 bases). The CDR3 is made up of 13 amino acids. V shed 7 bases and J shed 8 bases, with 17 bases lying between them. CDR1 and CDR2 from the germline V gene are MNHNY and SVGAGI (reference sequence). CDR3 sequence: CASTQTGFREAFF. CDR3 DNA: TGTGCCAGCACCCAGACAGGTTTTAGGGAAGCTTTCTTT.

This clonotype came up a few times. The chain recombines TRBV30 with TRBJ2-1, with D uncertain. V lost 2 bases and J 0 bases, leaving 11 bases between the germline ends. Germline-derived CDR1 and CDR2 are GTSNPN and SVGIG (reference sequence). CDR3 length: 15 amino acids. The CDR3 region has the DNA TGTGCCTGGAGTCGGTCCCTGAGCTCCTACAATGAGCAGTTCTTC. Protein product: CAWSRSLSSYNEQFF.

This clonotype was counted only a few times. The chain is built from TRBV12-3 or TRBV12-4 and TRBJ1-4; D uncertain. The CDR3 has 13 residues. V lost 3 bases, J lost 4 bases, and 6 bases lay in between. The CDR3 DNA reads TGTGCCAGCAGTTTGGGAATTAATGAAAAACTGTTTTTT. This encodes CASSLGINEKLFF.